This TCR beta chain was sequenced in a study of blood T cell repertoires in COVID-19. After removal of 5 bases from V and 4 bases from J, the junction contained 7 bases not matched to a gene. The CDR3 contains 17 residues. Germline V CDR1 and CDR2: MNHEY, SMNVEV (reference sequence). At least ten counts were recorded for this clone. Original processing notes: Amplification of reference gene primers was used by the study to estimate nucleated cell counts. Libraries were prepared by immunoSEQ multiplex PCR; TCRdb keeps only in-frame clonotypes and omits some of them. The DNA gave D and trimming, while V, J and clone size come from that table. The profile shows about 260,000 clones, 86% of them singletons.

This sequence was found in a man aged 35 to 55 who had recovered from COVID-19. Source material: peripheral blood. V and J are TRBV27 and TRBJ2-1; 14 nucleotides line up with TRBD2. The CDR3 coding sequence is TGTGCCAGCAGTAGGACTAGCGGGGGGCCGAGGTACAATGAGCAGTTCTTC. Its protein product is CASSRTSGGPRYNEQFF.